Described below is a single T cell receptor (beta chain) sequence and its context. Its antigen is unknown. This entry comes from a study of cytotoxic CD8 clonotypes in ibrutinib-treated CLL. On the study more broadly: Across the patients, roughly 10 were relapsed/refractory, about 15 treatment-naive and 17 to 18 IGHV unmutated.

The V segment lost 4 bases and the J segment 10 bases; nucleotides outside the gene matches: 10. Germline CDR1 is SGHRS and CDR2 is YFSETQ. The CDR3 contains 14 residues. Produced via immunoSEQ multiplex PCR; TCRdb's table is partial and in-frame only. This sample carries tens of thousands of clones, about 50% of them seen once, and the ten largest clones take about 20%. Study results and caveats: Whereas clonality rose at ibrutinib response, it declined toward baseline at progression. Baseline clonality, higher than in age-matched healthy donors, tracked circulating CD8+ T-cell counts.

The starting material was PBMCs, obtained before ibrutinib treatment. The receptor was isolated from a human donor with chronic lymphocytic leukemia. The chain combines TRBV5-1 with TRBJ1-4; 7 positions agree with TRBD1. Here the CDR3 DNA reads TGCGCCAGCAGCATGGACAGGCAGTCTGGAAAACTGTTTTTT. Its protein is CASSMDRQSGKLFF.